This T cell receptor (beta chain) appears in the sequencing data of a study of cytomegalovirus exposure and HLA in healthy donors. Study conclusions and caveats: In a later analysis, HLA-associated TCR beta chains were more clonally expanded than equally common others.

About this clone: Its antigen is undetermined.

Vbeta (60) and Jbeta (13) primers were used in the PCR. Here immunoSEQ multiplex PCR was the method, and the copy in TCRdb shows in-frame clones only, minus some. The repertoire holds roughly 100,000 clones, with around 82% as singletons. Between the trimmed V and J ends, which lost 4 bases and 5 bases, there was a span of 7 bases. Germline V gene lookup returns CDR1 SGHNT and CDR2 YYREEE (reference sequence). The CDR3 loop spans 12 amino acids. The chain carries TRBV5-4 and TRBJ1-5, with D maybe TRBD1 (6 bases). Sequencing was performed on PBMCs. The TCR sequence derives from a woman in her thirties or forties in good health and CMV-seronegative. The CDR3 reads CASSGGDQPQHF. CDR3 bases: TGTGCCAGCAGCGGGGGCGATCAGCCCCAGCATTTT.